One and the same sample provided the 19 T cell receptor beta chains below, sequenced in a study of T cell responses to AZD1222 COVID-19 vaccine. Produced via immunoSEQ multiplex PCR; TCRdb's table is partial and in-frame only. The sample holds 120,000 or so clones, 94% seen once. Sequencing was performed on peripheral blood, taken 28 days after the second AZD1222 dose. The receptor set was obtained from an adult who received the AZD1222 COVID-19 vaccine.

The chain combines TRBV19 with TRBJ2-7; D gene ambiguous. CDR1 and CDR2 from the germline V gene are LNHDA and SQIVND (reference sequence). With 5 bases removed from V and 2 bases from J, the gap between germline ends came to 19 bases. This CDR3 is built from 16 residues. CDR3 DNA sequence: TGTGCCAGTAGTCCTTGCTGCCAGGTTGGACCCTACGAGCAGTACTTC. Its translation is CASSPCCQVGPYEQYF. The complete variable domain, with remaining parts taken from reference TRBV19 and TRBJ2-7, reads DGGITQSPKYLFRKEGQNVTLSCEQNLNHDAMYWYRQDPGQGLRLIYYSQIVNDFQKGDIAEGYSVSREKKESFPLTVTSAQKNPTAFYLCASSPCCQVGPYEQYFGPGTRLTVT.

The J gene is TRBJ2-2, the V gene TRBV7-9, with 10 bases fitting TRBD1. The CDR3 covers 15 residues. Losses at the gene ends were 5 bases for V and 3 bases for J; bases not matched to a gene: 3. CDR1 and CDR2 from the germline V gene are SEHNR and FQNEAQ (reference sequence). CDR3 protein: CASSPGTGDTGELFF. CDR3 DNA sequence: TGTGCCAGCAGCCCCGGGACAGGGGACACCGGGGAGCTGTTTTTT. The complete variable domain, with remaining parts taken from reference TRBV7-9 and TRBJ2-2, reads DTGVSQNPRHKITKRGQNVTFRCDPISEHNRLYWYRQTLGQGPEFLTYFQNEAQLEKSRLLSDRFSAERPKGSFSTLEIQRTEQGDSAMYLCASSPGTGDTGELFFGEGSRLTVL.

This chain connects TRBV3-1 (or the pseudogene TRBV3-2) to TRBJ1-4; D unresolved. V was shortened by 0 bases and J by 8 bases, with 16 bases between the two germline ends. The CDR3 has 16 residues. Per the germline V gene, CDR1 is LGHDT and CDR2 is YNNKEL (reference sequence). The CDR3: CASSQDFSPRPEKLFF. DNA of the CDR3: TGTGCCAGCAGCCAAGACTTTAGTCCAAGACCCGAAAAACTGTTTTTT.

V gene TRBV5-5 combines with J gene TRBJ2-7; TRBD2 aligns across 9 bases. CDR3 size: 15 residues. The germline V gene encodes CDR1 SGHKS and CDR2 YYEKEE (reference sequence). J lost 4 bases, V lost 1 base, and 6 bases had no gene match. CDR3 in DNA: TGTGCCAGCAGCTTGTCGGCGGGAGGGCTTTACGAGCAGTACTTC. Translation gives CASSLSAGGLYEQYF. Full variable domain (outside the CDR3, taken from reference TRBV5-5 and TRBJ2-7): DAGVTQSPTHLIKTRGQQVTLRCSPISGHKSVSWYQQVLGQGPQFIFQYYEKEERGRGNFPDRFSARQFPNYSSELNVNALLLGDSALYLCASSLSAGGLYEQYFGPGTRLTVT.

The rearrangement joins TRBV6-5 to TRBJ1-4; the D is unclear. With 4 bases removed from V and 0 bases from J, the gap between germline ends came to 6 bases. Germline V lookup: CDR1 MNHEY, CDR2 SVGAGI. This CDR3 is built from 14 residues. DNA of the CDR3: TGTGCCAGCAGTTTCAGTGCAACTAATGAAAAACTGTTTTTT. Translated: CASSFSATNEKLFF.

The chain links TRBV5-1 to TRBJ1-4; TRBD1 matches 10 bases. After removal of 4 bases from V and 8 bases from J, the junction contained 8 bases not matched to a gene. The CDR3 totals 15 residues. Germline loops: CDR1 SGHRS, CDR2 YFSETQ. CDR3 protein: CASSPRTGGMEKLFF. In DNA, the CDR3 is TGCGCCAGCAGCCCCCGGACAGGGGGGATGGAAAAACTGTTTTTT.

The chain combines TRBV10-3 with TRBJ1-1, with 7 bases that match TRBD1. The germline V gene encodes CDR1 ENHRY and CDR2 SYGVKD. This CDR3 comprises 14 residues. Losses at the gene ends were 10 bases for V and 6 bases for J; bases not matched to a gene: 14. CDR3 sequence: CATHSTGYGPEAFF. CDR3 nucleotide sequence: TGTGCCACTCATTCGACAGGGTACGGTCCTGAAGCTTTCTTT.

The gene calls are TRBV29-1 and TRBJ2-1, with TRBD2 matching 8 bases. Germline CDR1 is SQVTM and CDR2 is ANQGSEA. Germline trimming cut 6 bases from V and 9 bases from J; bases unmatched to any gene: 16. The CDR3 extends over 15 amino acids. The CDR3 nucleotides are TGCAGCGTGACAACCGGAGGACTAGCTGTTACTGAGCAGTTCTTC. It yields the protein CSVTTGGLAVTEQFF.

V gene TRBV7-9 combines with J gene TRBJ1-4; the D is unclear. Germline V gene data show CDR1 as SEHNR and CDR2 as FQNEAQ (reference sequence). Trimming cost V 4 bases and J 7 bases, with 19 bases left between them. The CDR3 covers 16 residues. The CDR3 here is CASSSDTVNQGEKLFF. The CDR3, as DNA: TGTGCCAGCAGCTCAGACACAGTGAATCAAGGTGAAAAACTGTTTTTT.

This chain joins TRBV27 and TRBJ2-1; TRBD1 matches at 9 bases. Looked up from germline, CDR1 is MNHEY and CDR2 is SMNVEV (reference sequence). The CDR3 is 15 residues long. J lost 5 bases, V lost 5 bases, and 7 bases had no gene match. In DNA form, the CDR3 reads TGTGCCAGCAGTCCTGGGACAGGGCCCAACAATGAGCAGTTCTTC. As protein: CASSPGTGPNNEQFF.

CDR3 sequence (DNA): TGTGCCAGCAGGAGCCGGGACAGAACCTATGGCTACACCTTC. Amino acids: CASRSRDRTYGYTF. The V call is TRBV6-5, the J call TRBJ1-2, with 7 bases that match TRBD1. Trimming at V came to 6 bases and at J to 4 bases, leaving 8 bases not matched to a gene. Germline V gene lookup returns CDR1 MNHEY and CDR2 SVGAGI. CDR3 length: 14 amino acids.

V gene TRBV5-4 combines with J gene TRBJ2-1; D is possibly TRBD2 (5 bases). Germline lookup yields CDR1 SGHNT and CDR2 YYREEE (reference sequence). The CDR3 is made up of 15 amino acids. V was pared by 0 bases and J by 5 bases, with 12 bases between. This CDR3 is CASSLDLLGNNEQFF. CDR3 nucleotide sequence: TGTGCCAGCAGCTTGGACCTCCTCGGGAACAATGAGCAGTTCTTC.

This clone was observed a single time. The chain has TRBV14 and TRBJ2-2; 7 bases line up with TRBD2. CDR1 is SGHDN and CDR2 is FVKESK in the germline V gene. The CDR3 runs 17 residues. Trimming took 4 bases from V and 0 from J; bases not matched to a gene: 8. The DNA for the CDR3 is TGTGCCAGCAGCCTGGGCGGGGGTCGGGCGAACACCGGGGAGCTGTTTTTT. Protein: CASSLGGGRANTGELFF.

The rearrangement uses TRBV20-1 and TRBJ2-5, with D unresolved. V lost 7 bases, J lost 5 bases, and 11 bases lay in between. CDR1 is DFQATT, CDR2 SNEGSKA, per germline (reference sequence). The CDR3 has 11 amino acids. The CDR3 nucleotides are TGCAGTGGAAACCTCGGGGAGACCCAGTACTTC. The encoded protein is CSGNLGETQYF.

This sequence joins TRBV3-1 (or the pseudogene TRBV3-2) and TRBJ1-3; D is undetermined. V was shortened by 1 base and J by 0 bases, with 13 bases between the two germline ends. The V gene's germline CDR1 is LGHDT and CDR2 YNNKEL (reference sequence). The length of the CDR3 is 17 residues. The CDR3 DNA sequence: TGTGCCAGCAGCCAAGGCACGTGGACGAACTCTGGAAACACCATATATTTT. Its translation: CASSQGTWTNSGNTIYF.

The rearrangement joins TRBV6-1 to TRBJ1-5; TRBD1 might be the D (6 bases). The V and J ends lost 2 bases and 7 bases respectively, with 15 bases between them. The CDR3 covers 15 residues. Germline V gene lookup returns CDR1 MNHNS and CDR2 SASEGT. The CDR3 reads CASSEWWRDTQPQHF. In DNA, the CDR3 is TGTGCCAGCAGTGAATGGTGGAGGGACACCCAGCCCCAGCATTTT.

This clone has just one count. J is TRBJ1-1 and V is TRBV3-1 (or the pseudogene TRBV3-2), with D tentatively TRBD1 (5 bases). The CDR3 length is 14 residues. V was pared by 0 bases and J by 3 bases, with 8 bases between. From germline, CDR1 is LGHDT and CDR2 YNNKEL (reference sequence). CDR3 bases: TGTGCCAGCAGCCAAGACTGGGGGGACACTGAAGCTTTCTTT. Translated, it gives CASSQDWGDTEAFF.

This chain joins TRBV6-1 and TRBJ2-5; maybe TRBD2 (6 bases). Trimming shortened V by 2 bases and J by 6 bases, and 19 bases separated the two germline ends. The germline CDR1 and CDR2 sequences are MNHNS and SASEGT. The CDR3 is made up of 16 amino acids. CDR3 bases: TGTGCCAGCAGTGAATATTGGAAAGGACTAAACCAGACCCAGTACTTC. Protein product: CASSEYWKGLNQTQYF.

The V and J genes are TRBV4-1 and TRBJ1-2; TRBD1 matches 7 bases. The V gene end was trimmed by 4 bases and the J gene end by 1 base; junction bases not matched to a gene: 12. CDR3 length: 17 residues. CDR1 MGHRA and CDR2 YSYEKL come from the germline V gene. The CDR3 DNA follows: TGCGCCAGCAGCCTAAGACTGACAGGGACGATTAACTATGGCTACACCTTC. This encodes CASSLRLTGTINYGYTF.